Listed below are T cell receptor beta chains from one sample, sequenced in a study of T-cell reconstitution after alpha-beta-depleted transplantation in children. TCRdb called the PCR reads again in MiXCR, with one record for every CDR3 protein. The sample includes hundreds of thousands of distinct CDR3 sequences, 10% to 15% of them seen just once. The starting material was PBMCs, obtained before TCRalphabeta/CD19-depleted stem cell transplant. Source of these receptors: a girl aged 2-10 years with congenital amegakaryocytic thrombocytopenia, due to receive a stem cell transplant. CDR3s include the opening cysteine and the closing phenylalanine or tryptophan. The order of the fields is V gene, D gene, J gene, clone size, CDR3 DNA, CDR3 protein. A D gene is named only where the DNA matches it firmly. Size values are once, few and many counts, or a class for expanded clones, and some rows have none.

>TRBV7-2|TRBD2|TRBJ2-7|many
TGTGCCAGCAGCTTACTAGCGGGAGACGAGCAGTACTTC
CASSLLAGDEQYF
>TRBV10-2|.|TRBJ2-3|many
TGCGCCAGCACCCGGACTAGCACAGATACGCAGTATTTT
CASTRTSTDTQYF
>TRBV12-3/TRBV12-4|TRBD2|TRBJ2-3|once
TGTGCCAGCAGACAAAGCGGGAGTGGGCTAGATACGCAGTATTTT
CASRQSGSGLDTQYF
>TRBV2|TRBD1|TRBJ1-1|many
TGTGCCAGCGGCAAGGGACAGGGAAACACTGAAGCTTTCTTT
CASGKGQGNTEAFF
>TRBV7-2|.|TRBJ2-1|many
TGTGCCAGCAGCCGAAGCGCTAACTCCTACAATGAGCAGTTCTTC
CASSRSANSYNEQFF
>TRBV14|TRBD1|TRBJ1-5|few
TGTGCCAGCAGGTGCACAGGGGGCCTAGAGCAGCCCCAGCATTTT
CASRCTGGLEQPQHF
>TRBV5-1|TRBD2|TRBJ2-1|many
TGCGCCAGCAGTCCTTATATCTTGAGCGGGGAGATATGGTTCTTC
CASSPYILSGEIWFF
>TRBV20-1|.|TRBJ2-7|few
TGCAGTGCTAGTCTCCGGGGGCGTCCCTACGAGCAGTACTTC
CSASLRGRPYEQYF
>TRBV14|.|TRBJ2-2|.
TGTGCCAGCAGCCAAGGACGAACCACCGGGGAGCTGTTTTTT
CASSQGRTTGELFF
>TRBV20-1|.|TRBJ2-2|many
TGCAGTGCAGTACATAGCGTTGCCGGGGAGCTGTTTTTT
CSAVHSVAGELFF
>TRBV29-1|TRBD2|TRBJ2-1|few
TGCAGCGTTGAAAAGACTAGCGTAGGGCAGTTCTTC
CSVEKTSVGQFF
>TRBV10-3|TRBD1|TRBJ2-1|many
TGTGCCACCCGGGACAGGGATCTCTCCAATGAGCAGTTCTTC
CATRDRDLSNEQFF
>TRBV4-2|TRBD2|TRBJ2-1|.
TGTGCCAGCAGCCGGCCTGGACTAGCGGGAGGGGATGAGCAGTTCTTC
CASSRPGLAGGDEQFF
>TRBV7-9|.|TRBJ2-1|many
TGTGCCAGCAGCTTAGACCTCTCCCCCTACAATGAGCAGTTCTTC
CASSLDLSPYNEQFF
>TRBV20-1|TRBD1|TRBJ2-1|.
TGCAGTGCCCAAAGGGACAGCAAATCCGGGGATGAGCAGTTCTTC
CSAQRDSKSGDEQFF
>TRBV12-3/TRBV12-4|.|TRBJ2-5|few
TGTGCCAGTCGGGGCGCTGAGCCAGAGACCCAGTACTTC
CASRGAEPETQYF
>TRBV6-2/TRBV6-3|TRBD2|TRBJ2-3|.
TGTGCCAGCGGCGGGAGGACTAGCACAGATACGCAGTATTTT
CASGGRTSTDTQYF
>TRBV28|.|TRBJ2-5|many
TGTGCCAGCACCCGAGGGCAAGAGACCCAGTACTTC
CASTRGQETQYF
>TRBV15|TRBD1|TRBJ2-2|many
TGTGCCACCAGCAGAGGGGACAGGGACACCGGGGAGCTGTTTTTT
CATSRGDRDTGELFF
>TRBV7-2|.|TRBJ2-3|few
TGTGCCAGCAGCTTAGGGGGCTTCAGGCAGTATTTT
CASSLGGFRQYF
>TRBV20-1|TRBD2|TRBJ2-1|.
TGCAGTGCTGGGGGACTAGCGGGGACCAATGAGCAGTTCTTC
CSAGGLAGTNEQFF
>TRBV7-8|.|TRBJ1-1|many
TGTGCCAGCAGCAAAACCGGGACTCATGAAGCTTTCTTT
CASSKTGTHEAFF
>TRBV12-3/TRBV12-4|.|TRBJ2-1|many
TGTGCCAGCAGCTACGTAAATGAGCAGTTCTTC
CASSYVNEQFF
>TRBV7-2|.|TRBJ2-5|many
TGTGCCAGCAGCTTAGTCTCCGGGAATGAAGAGACCCAGTACTTC
CASSLVSGNEETQYF
>TRBV18|TRBD2|TRBJ2-1|few
TGTGCCAGCTCATCAGTACCGGGACTAGCGTTCAATGAGCAGTTCTTC
CASSSVPGLAFNEQFF
>TRBV20-1|.|TRBJ1-3|many
TGCAGTGCTCCCGCTCAGGGGGGAAACACCATATATTTT
CSAPAQGGNTIYF
>TRBV20-1|TRBD2|TRBJ2-1|many
TGCAGTGCTAGAGACCCTAGCGGGGTCTACAATGAGCAGTTCTTC
CSARDPSGVYNEQFF
>TRBV11-2|TRBD1|TRBJ2-3|many
TGTGCCAGCAGCCTCCAACGACAGGGGCGGGTTTCATCAGATACGCAGTATTTT
CASSLQRQGRVSSDTQYF
>TRBV11-2|.|TRBJ2-1|.
TGTGCCAGCAGCCAGTCGGCGGGACAGCCATCTTACAATGAGCAGTTCTTC
CASSQSAGQPSYNEQFF
>TRBV20-1|TRBD2|TRBJ2-5|.
TGCAGTGCTAGCTTGGGGCTAGCGGGGTGGGGAGAGACCCAGTACTTC
CSASLGLAGWGETQYF
>TRBV7-9|.|TRBJ2-7|few
TGTGCCAGCAGCTTAAGTTGGGACTCCTCCTACGAGCAGTACTTC
CASSLSWDSSYEQYF
>TRBV28|TRBD1|TRBJ2-5|few
TGTGCCAGCGCTGGGACAGATCGCGGCCAAGAGACCCAGTACTTC
CASAGTDRGQETQYF
>TRBV7-9|TRBD2|TRBJ2-3|once
TGTGCCAGCAGCTTAGGGGCTAGCGGCGGGACAGATACGCAGTATTTT
CASSLGASGGTDTQYF
>TRBV3-1|.|TRBJ2-7|.
TGTGCCAGCAGTGTGGACTTCTACGCTCAGCAGTACTTC
CASSVDFYAQQYF
>TRBV9|.|TRBJ2-1|many
TGTGCCAGCAGCGTTGGCTCCTACAATGAGCAGTTCTTC
CASSVGSYNEQFF
>TRBV3-1|TRBD2|TRBJ2-1|once
TGTGCCAGCAGCCAAGATTACCATAGCGGGACCTACCATGAGCAGTTCTTC
CASSQDYHSGTYHEQFF
>TRBV14|.|TRBJ2-2|few
TGTGCCAGCAGCTTCCCCGCTATCTCCGGGGAGCTGTTTTTT
CASSFPAISGELFF
>TRBV28|TRBD1|TRBJ2-7|many
TGTGCCAGCACCTACGGACAGGCCTCCTACGAGCAGTACTTC
CASTYGQASYEQYF
>TRBV5-1|.|TRBJ2-2|many
TGTGCCAGCAGTTTACAGGGTACCGGGGAGCTGTTTTTT
CASSLQGTGELFF
>TRBV20-1|TRBD1|TRBJ1-5|.
TGCAGTGCTAGAGATCAGGGACAGGGGGCAGGGCAGCCCCAGCATTTT
CSARDQGQGAGQPQHF
>TRBV21-1|.|TRBJ2-7|.
TGTGCCAGCAGCTGTGGGGGCTACGAGCAGTACTTC
CASSCGGYEQYF
>TRBV2|.|TRBJ2-7|many
TGTGCCAGCCGGGGGCCCCTGGGGCAGTACTTC
CASRGPLGQYF
>TRBV15|.|TRBJ2-3|many
TGTGCCACCAGCCCAGCACTCGGATTCCCAGATACGCAGTATTTT
CATSPALGFPDTQYF
>TRBV7-6|.|TRBJ2-5|many
TGTGCCAGCAGCTCTATCGGTCTAGGGGCCCAGTACTTC
CASSSIGLGAQYF
>TRBV29-1|TRBD1|TRBJ2-7|many
TGCAGCGTCGTTGACAGGGAATTATGGTACTTC
CSVVDRELWYF
>TRBV5-1|.|TRBJ2-3|.
TGCGCCAGCAGCGGACGGGACTCCGCAGATACGCAGTATTTT
CASSGRDSADTQYF
>TRBV7-9|.|TRBJ2-1|.
TGTGCCAGCAGCCCACCGCGCAATCAGTTTAACAATGAGCAGTTCTTC
CASSPPRNQFNNEQFF
>TRBV5-1|.|TRBJ1-1|many
TGCGCCAGCAGCTGGGAACAGGGCGGGGCTGCTGAAGCTTTCTTT
CASSWEQGGAAEAFF
>TRBV5-1|.|TRBJ1-3|many
TGCGCCAGCAGCCTGGAGGGGGGCTACTCTGGAAACACCATATATTTT
CASSLEGGYSGNTIYF
>TRBV6-5|TRBD2|TRBJ2-1|few
TGTGCCAGCCTCCCTAGCGGGAGCCTGGCGCAGTTCTTC
CASLPSGSLAQFF
>TRBV5-1|.|TRBJ1-2|many
TGCGCCAGCAGGGACACTCGCGCCGGAAACTATGGCTACACCTTC
CASRDTRAGNYGYTF
>TRBV7-8|.|TRBJ2-1|many
TGTGCCAGCAGCTTCTTTGATCTGGAGCAGTTCTTC
CASSFFDLEQFF
>TRBV5-1|.|TRBJ2-1|.
TGCGCCAGCAGCCAAATTGGGGAGGTCAGGGGGGTCTTC
CASSQIGEVRGVF